This TCR beta chain was sequenced during a study of blood T cell repertoires in COVID-19. For the study at large: The analysed material was cDNA or gDNA that came from T cells, B-cell-depleted T cells, or PBMCs.

The CDR3 runs to 13 residues. Germline loops: CDR1 SGHRS, CDR2 YFSETQ. Deletions cut 0 bases from V and 2 bases from J, with 5 bases between. Only in-frame clones appear in the TCRdb table, and some are missing; sequencing was by immunoSEQ multiplex PCR. This table has some 75,000 clones, roughly 91% appearing once. This sequence joins TRBV5-1 and TRBJ1-1; no definite D call. The sequence derives from a man in his 60s with acute or convalescent COVID-19. The sample taken for sequencing was peripheral blood. The CDR3 spells CASSLVLNTEAFF. The CDR3 region has the DNA TGCGCCAGCAGCTTGGTTCTAAACACTGAAGCTTTCTTT.